What follows are 28 T cell receptor beta chains derived from one specimen sequenced in a study of regulatory T cells in long-lasting Graves disease. Construction of the TCR beta libraries employed iRepertoire HTBI primers in conjunction with Arm-PCR of CDR3 regions. TCRdb recomputed calls from the multiplex PCR reads with MiXCR, one row per CDR3 protein. The sample carries 300,000 to 400,000 distinct CDR3 sequences, about a sixth recorded once. Time point indicated: newly diagnosed GD, antithyroid drugs for less than 3 months. With RNA extracted from PBMCs as input, the TCR library was made. These data were also reused for a study on T cells in Graves' hyperthyroidism and ophthalmopathy.

The sequenced sample was peripheral blood mononuclear cells (PBMCs), obtained at new diagnosis, from a patient treated with antithyroid drugs. The receptors here all came from a man between 35 and 55 years old with Graves disease.

The genes are TRBV19 and TRBJ1-5; 7 bases fit TRBD1. The trim removed 6 bases at V and 4 bases at J, leaving 9 bases unmatched. The CDR3 length is 15 residues. Germline assignment: CDR1 LNHDA and CDR2 SQIVND (reference sequence). The CDR3 bases are TGTGCCAGTAGCCGGACAGGAGAAGTTAATCAGCCCCAGCATTTT. This sequence encodes CASSRTGEVNQPQHF.

In its sample, this clonotype was seen many times. The rearrangement links TRBV5-1 to TRBJ2-5, with D perhaps TRBD1 or TRBD2 (5 bases each). The germline gives CDR1 SGHRS, CDR2 YFSETQ. The CDR3 totals 14 residues. Trimming cost V 1 base and J 5 bases, with 12 bases left between them. CDR3 coding DNA: TGCGCCAGCAGCTTGCGGTCGAGGGGTGAGACCCAGTACTTC. It specifies CASSLRSRGETQYF.

V is TRBV29-1 and J is TRBJ2-5, with 7 bases aligning to TRBD2. J was trimmed by 5 bases and V by 1 base; bases with no gene match: 4. The germline gives CDR1 SQVTM, CDR2 ANQGSEA. This CDR3 contains 13 residues. The DNA of the CDR3 is TGCAGCGTTGAAGTGACTAGCCGGGAGACCCAGTACTTC. It is translated as CSVEVTSRETQYF.

J is TRBJ2-1 and V is TRBV5-6; 7 nucleotides align to TRBD1. CDR1 and CDR2 (germline): SGHDT, YYEEEE. The CDR3 has 13 residues. V lost 3 bases, J lost 8 bases, and 5 bases stayed unmatched. CDR3 sequence (DNA): TGTGCCAGCAGCTGGACAGGTATCGATGAGCAGTTCTTC. It codes for CASSWTGIDEQFF.

Many counts were recorded for this clonotype. The chain employs TRBV9 and TRBJ2-3; 13 bases fit TRBD2. The CDR3 runs 17 residues. The germline V gene has CDR1 SGDLS and CDR2 YYNGEE. V was pared by 1 base and J by 4 bases, with 6 bases of the junction left unmatched. CDR3 bases: TGTGCCAGCAGCGTACGACTAGCGGGGGGCTTGTCAGATACGCAGTATTTT. Translation gives CASSVRLAGGLSDTQYF.

This clonotype was found many times. The chain links TRBV5-1 to TRBJ1-2, with D uncertain. Trimming took off 3 bases at V and 8 bases at J, with 14 bases between the two ends. The CDR3 has 13 residues. Germline V gives CDR1 SGHRS, CDR2 YFSETQ. The CDR3 bases are TGCGCCAGCAGCTACCTGGTGTCCGGGGGCTACACCTTC. This codes for CASSYLVSGGYTF.

In the case of this clonotype: A much larger clone differs by one base, so this may be a read error. The chain combines TRBV20-1 with TRBJ2-5; 9 nucleotides align to TRBD1. Unmatched junction bases numbered 8, after V lost 8 bases and J lost 4 bases. The CDR3 runs to 13 residues. Per germline, CDR1 DFQATT and CDR2 SNEGSKA (reference sequence). In DNA, the CDR3 is TGCAGTACCTGGCCGACAGGGGGAGAGACCCAGTACTTC. This codes for CSTWPTGGETQYF.

This chain uses TRBV12-3 or TRBV12-4 with TRBJ2-5; 7 bases fit TRBD1. The CDR3 contains 14 residues. With V trimmed by 6 bases and J by 4 bases, 8 bases remained unmatched. The DNA for the CDR3 is TGTGCCAGCAGCCCATACGACAGGGTAGAGACCCAGTACTTC. Translating gives CASSPYDRVETQYF.

As for this clonotype: One end of the junction fails to match germline, which may point to a read error. The rearrangement uses TRBV2 and TRBJ1-2; D gene unclear. This CDR3 contains 11 residues. Germline CDR1 SNHLY, CDR2 FYNNEI. The CDR3 loop reads CASIDNNGYTF. CDR3 sequence (DNA): TGTGCCAGCATAGATAACAATGGCTACACCTTC.

A word on this clonotype: A read error may explain this, as a much larger clone is one base away. Because it lacks the conserved phenylalanine or tryptophan at the end, this CDR3 is likely a read error. DNA of the CDR3: TGTGCCAGCAGCTGGGCGACAGGGGTCGCTGAAAAACTGTTTTCT. Residues: CASSWATGVAEKLFS. This chain links TRBV7-2 with TRBJ1-4; 8 nucleotides align to TRBD1. The length of the CDR3 is 15 residues. Germline values: CDR1 SGHTA, CDR2 FQGNSA. J lost 7 bases, V lost 4 bases, and 8 bases had no gene match.

This clonotype was seen a handful of times. The rearrangement joins TRBV7-2 to TRBJ2-5; D may be TRBD2 (6 bases). This CDR3 is 15 amino acids long. Trimming shortened V by 2 bases and J by 2 bases, and 12 bases separated the two germline ends. From germline, CDR1 is SGHTA and CDR2 FQGNSA. CDR3 nucleotide sequence: TGTGCCAGCAGCTTAAGGGGCGGGGAACAAGAGACCCAGTACTTC. Amino acids: CASSLRGGEQETQYF.

The chain employs TRBV6-1 and TRBJ2-7; maybe TRBD1 (5 bases). The germline V and J ends were trimmed by 3 bases and 2 bases, with 11 bases remaining between them. Germline V gene sequence: CDR1 MNHNS, CDR2 SASEGT. The CDR3 has 14 amino acids. The DNA of the CDR3 is TGTGCCAGCAGTGAGTCGACAGCTGCCTACGAGCAGTACTTC. Amino acid sequence: CASSESTAAYEQYF.

This clonotype was counted at least ten times. The CDR3 nucleotides read TGCGCCAGCAGCCAAGACGGTGCGAACTACGAGCAGTACTTC. Translation: CASSQDGANYEQYF. This chain links TRBV4-1 with TRBJ2-7; D is unresolved. Trimming stripped 0 bases from V and 3 bases from J, with 9 bases between. The length of the CDR3 is 14 residues. CDR1 and CDR2 from the germline V gene are MGHRA and YSYEKL.

V is TRBV18 and J is TRBJ2-7, with TRBD1 matching 7 bases. CDR3 length: 15 amino acids. Looked up from germline, CDR1 is KGHSH and CDR2 is LQKENI. The V segment lost 5 bases and the J segment 4 bases; nucleotides outside the gene matches: 11. The CDR3 DNA reads TGTGCCAGCTCAATACTAACAGGGGATTGGTACGAGCAGTACTTC. Its translation is CASSILTGDWYEQYF.

This clonotype was observed a handful of times. This chain links TRBV4-1 with TRBJ1-4; D may be TRBD1 (6 bases). Germline CDR1 is MGHRA and CDR2 is YSYEKL. CDR3 length: 16 residues. V was trimmed by 1 base and J by 3 bases, leaving 12 bases between them. The CDR3 spells CASSQVRGEANEKLFF. The CDR3, as DNA: TGCGCCAGCAGCCAAGTCAGGGGTGAAGCTAATGAAAAACTGTTTTTT.

This clonotype was recorded many times. The CDR3 nucleotides are TGTGCCAGCAGTCGCACTCGAGGGGGCGGCTCCGGAGAGACCCAGTACTTC. Its translation is CASSRTRGGGSGETQYF. This chain joins TRBV12-3 or TRBV12-4 and TRBJ2-5; 7 nucleotides align to TRBD1. Losses at the gene ends were 5 bases for V and 4 bases for J; bases not matched to a gene: 16. The CDR3 runs to 17 residues.

There are many counts of this clonotype. The genes are TRBV27 and TRBJ2-3; TRBD2 matches at 10 bases. The V gene's germline CDR1 is MNHEY and CDR2 SMNVEV (reference sequence). The CDR3 has 14 amino acids. With 8 bases clipped from V and 6 bases from J, the junction kept 8 bases outside the gene matches. CDR3 residues: CASQSGGAIDTQYF. The DNA of the CDR3 is TGTGCCAGCCAAAGCGGGGGGGCAATCGATACGCAGTATTTT.

This clonotype was detected a few times. The gene calls are TRBV3-1 and TRBJ1-3; no firm D call. Germline V gene sequence: CDR1 LGHDT, CDR2 YNNKEL (reference sequence). The CDR3 contains 16 residues. Between the trimmed V and J ends, which lost 1 base and 0 bases, there was a span of 10 bases. The DNA of the CDR3 is TGTGCCAGCAGCCAAGGGTGGGAAAACTCTGGAAACACCATATATTTT. Its protein product is CASSQGWENSGNTIYF.

This clonotype was detected many times. The gene calls are TRBV5-1 and TRBJ2-7, with 9 bases matching TRBD1. The CDR3 runs 16 residues. J was trimmed by 3 bases and V by 3 bases; bases with no gene match: 10. Germline V CDR1 and CDR2: SGHRS, YFSETQ. In nucleotides, the CDR3 is TGCGCCAGCAGCTGGGACAGGGTGACCGAAAACTACGAGCAGTACTTC. As protein: CASSWDRVTENYEQYF.

Note on this clonotype: A read error may be the cause here, since a much bigger clone is one base away. The chain carries TRBV11-2 and TRBJ2-3; D call uncertain. Germline V CDR1 and CDR2: SGHAT, FQNNGV. This CDR3 region has 16 residues. V dropped 4 bases and J dropped 3 bases, with 17 bases sitting between them. CDR3: CASSSRSAPDTDTQYF. The CDR3 DNA reads TGTGCCAGCAGCTCCCGATCGGCCCCCGATACAGATACGCAGTATTTT.

Of note for this clonotype: Being one base from a much bigger clone, this may be a read error. The missing conserved phenylalanine or tryptophan at the end of this CDR3 makes a read error likely. V and J are TRBV20-1 and TRBJ2-3; no clear D gene. The V gene lost 0 bases and the J gene lost 6 bases, with 16 bases spanning the gap. The CDR3 is 15 amino acids. CDR1 DFQATT and CDR2 SNEGSKA come from the germline V gene (reference sequence). The CDR3 loop is CSARDPTVFSDTQYL. CDR3 sequence (DNA): TGCAGTGCTAGAGATCCTACAGTATTTTCTGATACGCAGTATCTT.

This clonotype was found many times. The chain recombines TRBV9 with TRBJ1-1; tentatively, D is TRBD1 (6 bases). In germline, CDR1 is SGDLS, CDR2 YYNGEE. CDR3 length equals 15 residues. The ends were cut back, 0 bases at V and 1 base at J, with 10 bases in the middle. The CDR3 reads CASSVEGRGNTEAFF. As DNA, the CDR3 is TGTGCCAGCAGCGTAGAGGGCAGGGGGAACACTGAAGCTTTCTTT.

The CDR3 here is CSARKPTGGPQETQYF. For the CDR3, the DNA is TGCAGTGCCAGGAAACCGACGGGGGGGCCCCAAGAGACCCAGTACTTC. The rearrangement joins TRBV20-1 to TRBJ2-5, with 8 bases aligning to TRBD2. V was clipped by 6 bases and J by 1 base; unmatched bases: 13. This CDR3 contains 16 residues. From germline, CDR1 is DFQATT and CDR2 SNEGSKA (reference sequence).

This clonotype was seen ten or more times. The chain employs TRBV20-1 and TRBJ2-5, with D hard to call. Germline assignment: CDR1 DFQATT and CDR2 SNEGSKA (reference sequence). CDR3 length equals 13 residues. V was clipped by 5 bases and J by 10 bases, with 20 bases between them. CDR3 residues: CSASRARRANQYF. CDR3 DNA sequence: TGCAGTGCTTCCCGAGCCCGACGAGCAAACCAGTACTTC.

The rearrangement links TRBV3-1 to TRBJ2-2; D remains ambiguous. CDR1 is LGHDT, CDR2 YNNKEL, per germline (reference sequence). Trimming left V 7 bases short and J 6 bases short, with 6 bases between. This CDR3 region has 11 residues. The CDR3 DNA follows: TGTGCCAGCACCGCCGCCGGGGAGCTGTTTTTT. Translating it yields CASTAAGELFF.

At least ten counts were recorded for this clonotype. The chain employs TRBV27 and TRBJ2-5, with D possibly matching TRBD1 (5 bases). This CDR3 contains 13 residues. V shed 9 bases and J shed 1 base, with 12 bases lying between them. Germline V CDR1 and CDR2: MNHEY, SMNVEV (reference sequence). The CDR3 here is CARSPGFQETQYF. As DNA, the CDR3 is TGTGCCAGATCCCCAGGGTTCCAAGAGACCCAGTACTTC.

This clonotype was detected a few times. One end of the junction is discordant with germline, which a read error may explain. The rearrangement links TRBV15 to TRBJ1-4; D remains unclear. The CDR3 is 16 residues long. Germline lookup yields CDR1 LNHNV and CDR2 YYDKDF (reference sequence). The CDR3 loop reads CTTSRDRGATNEKLFF. As DNA, the CDR3 is TGTACCACCAGCAGAGATCGGGGAGCAACTAATGAAAAACTGTTTTTT. The full variable domain, completed using reference TRBV15 and TRBJ1-4, is DAMVIQNPRYQVTQFGKPVTLSCSQTLNHNVMYWYQQKSSQAPKLLFHYYDKDFNNEADTPDNFQSRRPNTSFCFLDIRSPGLGDTAMYLCTTSRDRGATNEKLFFGSGTQLSVL.

This clonotype was seen ten or more times. The chain employs TRBV5-1 and TRBJ1-4, with TRBD1 matching over 8 bases. The germline CDR1 and CDR2 sequences are SGHRS and YFSETQ. V lost 0 bases to trimming and J lost 8 bases; unmatched junction nucleotides: 6. This CDR3 contains 15 residues. The CDR3 spells CASSLEGQGPEKLFF. The CDR3 nucleotides are TGCGCCAGCAGCTTGGAAGGACAGGGTCCCGAAAAACTGTTTTTT.